Below, one T cell receptor (beta chain) is given with its context. Study processing details: Reference gene primer amplification in the assay estimated nucleated cell counts. The repertoire was sequenced with immunoSEQ multiplex PCR; TCRdb's copy has only in-frame clones and lacks some. V, J and clone size reflect that table, while D and trimming were determined from the DNA. Counted here are about 290,000 clones, approximately 80% occurring once; the ten biggest clones make up 4% to 5%. This entry is derived from a study of blood T cell repertoires in COVID-19. Study-level background: There were acute and convalescent COVID-19 samples, and they came from the United States, Italy and Spain.

Germline values: CDR1 MNHEY, CDR2 SMNVEV (reference sequence). Trimming took 5 bases from V and 7 from J, leaving 15 bases between them. This CDR3 spans 13 amino acids. Sequencing used peripheral blood. The genes are TRBV27 and TRBJ2-7; TRBD1 might be the D (7 bases). The TCR originated in a woman aged 45-65 years with active or convalescent COVID-19. CDR3 sequence (DNA): TGTGCCAGCAGTCGCGGGACAGTTGGTGAGCAGTACTTC. It translates to CASSRGTVGEQYF.